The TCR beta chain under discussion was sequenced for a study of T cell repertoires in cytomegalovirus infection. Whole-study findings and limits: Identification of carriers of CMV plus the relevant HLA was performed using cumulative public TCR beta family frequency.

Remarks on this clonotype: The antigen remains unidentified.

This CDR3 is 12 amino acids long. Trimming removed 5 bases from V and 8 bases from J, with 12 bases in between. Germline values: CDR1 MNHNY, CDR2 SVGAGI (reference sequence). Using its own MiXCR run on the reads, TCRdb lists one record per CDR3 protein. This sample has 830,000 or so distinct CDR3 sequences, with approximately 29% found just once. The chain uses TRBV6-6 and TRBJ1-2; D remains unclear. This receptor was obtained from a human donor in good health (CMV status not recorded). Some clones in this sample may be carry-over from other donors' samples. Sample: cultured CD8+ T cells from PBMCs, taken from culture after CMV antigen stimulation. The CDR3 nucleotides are TGTGCCAGCAGTACGCCGCGATTCGGCTACACCTTC. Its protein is CASSTPRFGYTF.